Following are 2 T cell receptor beta chains from one sample sequenced in a study of tumor and adjacent non-tumor tissue in lung cancer. A modified ARM-PCR protocol with three rounds of nested PCR amplified TCRbeta. One entry per CDR3 protein results from TCRdb running MiXCR on the multiplex PCR reads. The sample holds some 100,000 distinct CDR3 sequences, approximately 71% seen once. RNA was extracted from bulk tissue without any cell sorting. Sample: lung tumor tissue. The origin of the receptors is a woman aged 55-70 years with non-small cell lung cancer.

Concerning this clonotype: The CDR3 end shows no conserved phenylalanine or tryptophan, and so a read error is likely. V usage is TRBV29-1 and J usage is TRBJ2-1; D ambiguous. The CDR3 extends over 9 amino acids. Germline V gene sequence: CDR1 SQVTM, CDR2 ANQGSEA. V was pared by 4 bases and J by 13 bases, with 8 bases between. The CDR3 sequence: CSVGNDQFL. CDR3 nucleotides: TGCAGCGTTGGGAACGACCAGTTCTTA.

This clonotype was detected ten times or more. The J gene is TRBJ1-1, the V gene TRBV28, with 7 bases that match TRBD1. The germline gives CDR1 MDHEN, CDR2 SYDVKM. Trimming took 6 bases from V and 4 from J; bases not matched to a gene: 8. This CDR3 region has 14 residues. DNA for the CDR3: TGTGCCAGCAGAGGTACAGGGGTTAGCACTGAAGCTTTCTTT. It encodes CASRGTGVSTEAFF. The whole variable domain, remainder taken from reference TRBV28 and TRBJ1-1, is DVKVTQSSRYLVKRTGEKVFLECVQDMDHENMFWYRQDPGLGLRLIYFSYDVKMKEKGDIPEGYSVSREKKERFSLILESASTNQTSMYLCASRGTGVSTEAFFGQGTRLTVV.